The present entry profiles one TCR beta chain with its context. V lost 9 bases to trimming and J lost 2 bases, with 14 bases between them. There are 14 residues in the CDR3. Germline CDR1 reads MNHNS; CDR2 reads SASEGT. RNA in amounts of roughly 0.5 to 1 ug was reverse transcribed with random hexamers. The method of amplification for TCR beta CDR3 was immunoSEQ multiplex PCR, covering 54 Vbeta and 13 Jbeta. TCRdb analysed the immunoSEQ multiplex PCR reads with MiXCR anew, one entry per CDR3 protein. Of roughly 200,000 distinct CDR3 sequences detected, roughly 94% appear once; the ten largest clones hold approximately 0.099%. This record belongs to a study of CD8 T cells in Susac syndrome. Blood CD8+ and CD4+ T cells underwent high-throughput TCR beta sequencing. In Susac syndrome patients, recently defined diagnostic criteria for definite or probable disease were met.

The J gene is TRBJ2-1, the V gene TRBV6-1, with TRBD1 as a possible D gene (6 bases). The sequencing input was CD4+ T cells from PBMCs. The sequence was collected from a human donor with Susac syndrome. CDR3 in amino acids: CASEAGDAYNEQFF. DNA for the CDR3: TGTGCCAGTGAGGCAGGGGACGCCTACAATGAGCAGTTCTTC.